This TCR beta chain was found in a study of T cells in Graves' hyperthyroidism and ophthalmopathy. The study's findings and limits: Also found in blood were most expanded thyroid clonotypes above 0.001. Ophthalmopathy got predicted by the model a median roughly six months before its onset.

Uncontrolled infection, other autoimmune disease, pregnancy and lactation each barred patients from inclusion. Diagnoses were established using clinical symptoms, serum thyroxine and TRAb, thyroid ultrasound and orbital computed tomography. TCR beta CDR3 region amplification was performed from RNA transcripts. HTBI primers were the set used in a first-round RT-PCR of the TCR CDR3. TCRdb processed the multiplex PCR reads anew with MiXCR; each CDR3 protein has one entry. The sample yields approximately 700,000 distinct CDR3 sequences, 45% seen once. Points on this clonotype: What it binds is not known. Here the CDR3 omits its conserved ending phenylalanine or tryptophan, so a read error is the likely source. Because the CDR3's place on the DNA is in doubt, the DNA is left out and the CDR3 is given as listed by TCRdb.

The CDR3 is 9 amino acids long, termini counted. Germline loops: CDR1 KGHDR, CDR2 SFDVKD. Sample: peripheral blood or thyroid tissue (not recorded which). This chain connects TRBV24-1 to TRBJ1-4; whether TRBD1, the table's D call, matches the DNA was not checked. This sequence originates from an adult man with Graves' disease, either hyperthyroidism or ophthalmopathy (not recorded which). CDR3 sequence reads: CATSDTRQG.